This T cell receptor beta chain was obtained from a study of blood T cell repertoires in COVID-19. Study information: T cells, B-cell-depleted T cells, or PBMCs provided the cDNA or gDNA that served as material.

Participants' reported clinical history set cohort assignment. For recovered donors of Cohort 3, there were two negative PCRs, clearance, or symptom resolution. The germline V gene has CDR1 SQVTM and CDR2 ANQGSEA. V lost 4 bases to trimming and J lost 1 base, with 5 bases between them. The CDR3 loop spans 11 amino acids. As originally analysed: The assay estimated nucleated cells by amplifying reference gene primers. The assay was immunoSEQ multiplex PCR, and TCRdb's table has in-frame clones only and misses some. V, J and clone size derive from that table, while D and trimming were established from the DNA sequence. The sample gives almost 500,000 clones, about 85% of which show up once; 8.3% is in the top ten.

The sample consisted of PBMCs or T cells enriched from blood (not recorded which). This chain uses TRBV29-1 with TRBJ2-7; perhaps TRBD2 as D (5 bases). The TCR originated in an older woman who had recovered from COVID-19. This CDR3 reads CSVGGSYEQYF. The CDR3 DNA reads TGCAGCGTTGGAGGGTCCTACGAGCAGTACTTC.